The 30 T cell receptor beta chains below were found in one sample sequenced in a study of cytomegalovirus exposure and HLA in healthy donors (dated by TCRdb to about 2017). Receptor libraries were prepared by the immunoSEQ multiplex PCR assay. In its TCRdb copy, this immuneACCESS table keeps in-frame sequences only and misses some clones. Where compared with another copy, unresolved V genes explain less than half of these, and the others have no known cause. The sample table shows more than 200,000 clones, and less than 90% are seen once. Around 12% of the sample lies in the top ten. The sample was PBMCs. The receptors stem from a young man in good health and CMV-seropositive.

This chain uses TRBV7-8 with TRBJ2-1, with D maybe TRBD1 (5 bases). V dropped 0 bases and J dropped 10 bases, with 22 bases sitting between them. Germline lookup yields CDR1 SGHVS and CDR2 FQNEAQ. The CDR3 runs 17 residues. As DNA, the CDR3 is TGTGCCAGCAGCTTAGCGGGAACAGGCGTCCGATTGGGGGAGCAGTTCTTC. Translated, it gives CASSLAGTGVRLGEQFF.

The chain employs TRBV7-9 and TRBJ1-2; 7 bases map to TRBD1. Germline V lookup: CDR1 SEHNR, CDR2 FQNEAQ (reference sequence). The trim removed 1 base at V and 8 bases at J, leaving 1 base unmatched. This CDR3 has 12 residues. DNA for the CDR3: TGTGCCAGCAGCTTAGAAGGGGGCGGCTACACCTTC. Protein sequence: CASSLEGGGYTF.

The rearrangement joins TRBV11-2 to TRBJ2-7; D uncertain. The V end was cut by 4 bases, the J end by 7 bases, with 14 bases between. CDR1 SGHAT and CDR2 FQNNGV come from the germline V gene. This CDR3 contains 13 residues. CDR3 amino acids: CASSYQPTREQYF. The CDR3 coding sequence is TGTGCCAGCAGCTACCAGCCTACGAGGGAGCAGTACTTC.

This chain connects TRBV6-1 to TRBJ2-7; D gene uncertain. V was trimmed by 4 bases and J by 5 bases, leaving 6 bases between them. In germline, CDR1 is MNHNS, CDR2 SASEGT. The CDR3 loop spans 11 amino acids. The CDR3: CASSAWNEQYF. CDR3 coding DNA: TGTGCCAGCAGTGCCTGGAACGAGCAGTACTTC.

This chain links TRBV30 with TRBJ1-5; no clear D gene. The V end was cut by 1 base, the J end by 4 bases, with 8 bases between. CDR1 GTSNPN and CDR2 SVGIG come from the germline V gene (reference sequence). The CDR3 extends over 13 amino acids. This CDR3 is CAWSAGSNQPQHF. The CDR3 DNA follows: TGTGCCTGGAGTGCAGGTAGTAATCAGCCCCAGCATTTT.

This clone was detected once. This sequence joins TRBV7-9 and TRBJ2-7, with TRBD1 matching 10 bases. Unmatched junction bases numbered 11, after V lost 5 bases and J lost 4 bases. The CDR3 has 16 amino acids. Germline CDR1 SEHNR, CDR2 FQNEAQ (reference sequence). CDR3 sequence: CASSPRQGASFYEQYF. CDR3 coding DNA: TGTGCCAGCAGCCCTCGACAGGGGGCGTCGTTTTACGAGCAGTACTTC.

Only a few counts were recorded for this clone. The genes are TRBV19 and TRBJ1-2; D may be TRBD1 (5 bases). Germline values: CDR1 LNHDA, CDR2 SQIVND (reference sequence). The CDR3 length is 13 residues. V lost 6 bases to trimming and J lost 5 bases, with 13 bases between them. The CDR3 DNA reads as TGTGCCAGTAGCGGGACCGGGGGGTATGGCTACACCTTC. Its protein is CASSGTGGYGYTF.

This clone was seen only a few times. This chain connects TRBV5-1 to TRBJ2-3, with D possibly matching TRBD2 (5 bases). This CDR3 comprises 15 residues. V lost 4 bases and J lost 0, with 12 bases in between. CDR1 is SGHRS and CDR2 is YFSETQ in the germline V gene. The CDR3 loop is CASSPEALSTDTQYF. DNA for the CDR3: TGCGCCAGCAGCCCGGAGGCGCTTAGCACAGATACGCAGTATTTT.

The J gene is TRBJ2-5, the V gene TRBV9; 15 bases match TRBD2. There are 16 residues in the CDR3. Germline V gene sequence: CDR1 SGDLS, CDR2 YYNGEE. Losses at the gene ends were 3 bases for V and 4 bases for J; bases not matched to a gene: 4. In DNA, the CDR3 is TGTGCCAGCAGCGCGCCGGGACTAGCGGGAGGAGAGACCCAGTACTTC. Protein sequence: CASSAPGLAGGETQYF.

This chain links TRBV5-1 with TRBJ2-6; D might be TRBD1 (5 bases). Germline loops: CDR1 SGHRS, CDR2 YFSETQ. The CDR3 spans 17 residues. V was cut by 2 bases and J by 0 bases, with 12 bases left in between. The CDR3 protein is CASSFGRVVSGANVLTF. CDR3 DNA sequence: TGCGCCAGCAGCTTCGGCAGGGTGGTCTCTGGGGCCAACGTCCTGACTTTC.

This clone was observed once. J is TRBJ2-1 and V is TRBV11-2; TRBD2 matches 10 bases. This CDR3 region has 16 residues. V was pared by 5 bases and J by 9 bases, with 13 bases of the junction left unmatched. In germline, CDR1 is SGHAT, CDR2 FQNNGV. CDR3 region: CASSIPASGGQSEQFF. The CDR3 coding sequence is TGTGCCAGCAGCATACCGGCTAGCGGGGGACAGAGTGAGCAGTTCTTC.

This chain connects TRBV25-1 to TRBJ1-2, with 10 bases lining up with TRBD1. V lost 6 bases to trimming and J lost 7 bases; unmatched junction nucleotides: 11. The CDR3 is 15 amino acids. CDR1 is MGHDK and CDR2 is SYGVNS in the germline V gene. CDR3 amino acids: CASSDLGTGESGYTF. The DNA of the CDR3 is TGTGCCAGCAGCGACCTTGGGACAGGGGAGAGTGGCTACACCTTC.

The DNA for the CDR3 is TGTGCCAGCAGCTCCAGAACAGGGGACTACGAGCAGTACTTC. Translation: CASSSRTGDYEQYF. The gene calls are TRBV11-3 and TRBJ2-7, with 7 bases that match TRBD1. The CDR3 extends over 14 amino acids. Per germline, CDR1 SGHNT and CDR2 YENEEA. The V gene end was trimmed by 4 bases and the J gene end by 3 bases; junction bases not matched to a gene: 6.

This clone was detected a few times. J is TRBJ2-1 and V is TRBV5-4; the match to TRBD2 covers 7 bases. The V segment lost 9 bases and the J segment 8 bases; nucleotides outside the gene matches: 8. Germline assignment: CDR1 SGHNT and CDR2 YYREEE (reference sequence). This CDR3 comprises 12 residues. CDR3 sequence (DNA): TGTGCCACAACGCGGGAGAAGGATGAGCAGTTCTTC. Protein sequence: CATTREKDEQFF.

V is TRBV27 and J is TRBJ2-1; possibly TRBD2 for D (5 bases). V shed 3 bases and J shed 7 bases, with 16 bases lying between them. In germline, CDR1 is MNHEY, CDR2 SMNVEV (reference sequence). The CDR3 totals 15 residues. CDR3 sequence reads: CASSFSLVVKNEQFF. The DNA of the CDR3 is TGTGCCAGCAGTTTTTCACTAGTCGTGAAGAATGAGCAGTTCTTC.

V and J are TRBV19 and TRBJ2-5, with D possibly being TRBD2 (6 bases). V was shortened by 2 bases and J by 5 bases, with 12 bases between the two germline ends. Germline V lookup: CDR1 LNHDA, CDR2 SQIVND (reference sequence). The CDR3 has 14 residues. As DNA, the CDR3 is TGTGCCAGTAGTATAATTCCGGGAGCTGAGACCCAGTACTTC. It codes for CASSIIPGAETQYF.

This rearrangement joins TRBV4-1 to TRBJ2-1, with 11 bases that match TRBD2. This CDR3 is built from 15 residues. Germline assignment: CDR1 MGHRA and CDR2 YSYEKL. The V and J ends lost 2 bases and 7 bases, in that order; junction bases with no gene match: 4. The CDR3 is CASSQLAGGGNEQFF. The CDR3, as DNA: TGCGCCAGCAGCCAATTAGCGGGAGGGGGGAATGAGCAGTTCTTC.

The rearrangement joins TRBV6-1 to TRBJ2-3, with D perhaps assigned TRBD1 or TRBD2 (5 bases each). The germline V gene encodes CDR1 MNHNS and CDR2 SASEGT. The length of the CDR3 is 14 residues. Trimming pared 6 bases from V and 0 bases from J, leaving 10 bases between. The CDR3 reads CASSRDVSTDTQYF. For the CDR3, the DNA is TGTGCCAGCAGCCGGGACGTCAGCACAGATACGCAGTATTTT.

The chain employs TRBV2 and TRBJ1-3; tentatively, D is TRBD1 (6 bases). Looked up from germline, CDR1 is SNHLY and CDR2 is FYNNEI. Between the trimmed V and J ends, which lost 9 bases and 9 bases, there was a span of 27 bases. The CDR3 runs 16 residues. The CDR3 loop reads CASNPVRRGQGPTIYF. The CDR3 DNA reads TGTGCCAGTAATCCGGTGAGAAGGGGCCAGGGGCCCACCATATATTTT.

The V gene is TRBV15, the J gene TRBJ2-5; no definite D call. V gave up 0 bases and J gave up 5 bases, with 10 bases separating them. CDR1 is LNHNV, CDR2 YYDKDF, per germline (reference sequence). The CDR3 is made up of 14 amino acids. This CDR3 reads CATSRDIALETQYF. As DNA, the CDR3 is TGTGCCACCAGCAGAGATATTGCGCTGGAGACCCAGTACTTC.

The chain carries TRBV19 and TRBJ2-7; the D is unclear. Trimming took off 4 bases at V and 3 bases at J, with 13 bases between the two ends. There are 14 residues in the CDR3. CDR1 and CDR2 from the germline V gene are LNHDA and SQIVND (reference sequence). In DNA form, the CDR3 reads TGTGCCAGTAGTACACGACCCGTGGGCTACGAGCAGTACTTC. It encodes CASSTRPVGYEQYF.

The chain uses TRBV2 and TRBJ1-5; TRBD1 is a possible D gene (5 bases). CDR3 size: 15 residues. Trimming took off 5 bases at V and 1 base at J, with 12 bases between the two ends. Germline V gene data show CDR1 as SNHLY and CDR2 as FYNNEI. The CDR3 sequence is CASSWTGGSNQPQHF. For the CDR3, the DNA is TGTGCCAGCAGTTGGACGGGGGGAAGCAATCAGCCCCAGCATTTT.

This clone was detected a few times. The rearrangement links TRBV12-5 to TRBJ1-4; 7 bases fit TRBD1. The germline V gene encodes CDR1 LGHNT and CDR2 FRNRAP. The CDR3 has 17 residues. J was trimmed by 4 bases and V by 0 bases; bases with no gene match: 8. Written as DNA, the CDR3 is TGTGCTAGTGGTTTGGTTTTGACAGGGAGGGTTAATGAAAAACTGTTTTTT. It encodes CASGLVLTGRVNEKLFF.

Concerning this clone itself: The same CDR3 can be traced to other DNA sequences in this sample. The rearrangement uses TRBV29-1 and TRBJ2-5; D is unresolved. V gave up 2 bases and J gave up 4 bases, with 2 bases separating them. The CDR3 has 10 amino acids. In germline, CDR1 is SQVTM, CDR2 ANQGSEA. CDR3 nucleotides: TGCAGCGTTGAAAGAGAGACCCAGTACTTC. Encoded protein: CSVERETQYF.

V is TRBV7-2 and J is TRBJ1-5; 8 bases are a match to TRBD1. CDR3 length: 15 residues. Germline lookup yields CDR1 SGHTA and CDR2 FQGNSA. Unmatched junction bases numbered 11, after V lost 4 bases and J lost 9 bases. The CDR3 DNA reads TGTGCCAGCAGCTACGTAGGACAGGGCCATCGGCCCCAGCATTTT. Its translation is CASSYVGQGHRPQHF.

The rearrangement uses TRBV6-6 and TRBJ1-2; 10 nucleotides line up with TRBD1. The CDR3 length is 14 residues. With 5 bases clipped from V and 4 bases from J, the junction kept 4 bases outside the gene matches. Germline V lookup: CDR1 MNHNY, CDR2 SVGAGI (reference sequence). In nucleotides, the CDR3 is TGTGCCAGCAGTGACAGGGGGCCGAGCTATGGCTACACCTTC. Protein sequence: CASSDRGPSYGYTF.

The sample holds a few counts of this clone. The rearrangement joins TRBV2 to TRBJ1-2; a weak D match, TRBD1 (5 bases). This CDR3 has 13 amino acids. Germline loops: CDR1 SNHLY, CDR2 FYNNEI. Trimming cost V 4 bases and J 4 bases, with 10 bases left between them. In nucleotides, the CDR3 is TGTGCCAGCAGTGGCGGGAGGGGCTATGGCTACACCTTC. It encodes CASSGGRGYGYTF. The variable domain in full, completed from reference TRBV2 and TRBJ1-2, reads EPEVTQTPSHQVTQMGQEVILRCVPISNHLYFYWYRQILGQKVEFLVSFYNNEISEKSEIFDDQFSVERPDGSNFTLKIRSTKLEDSAMYFCASSGGRGYGYTFGSGTRLTVV.

The chain recombines TRBV29-1 with TRBJ1-2; D perhaps matches TRBD1 (6 bases). Germline V gene lookup returns CDR1 SQVTM and CDR2 ANQGSEA. V was trimmed by 4 bases and J by 0 bases, leaving 12 bases between them. The CDR3 has 14 amino acids. The CDR3, as DNA: TGCAGCGTTGTAAAGTCAGGGGCTAACTATGGCTACACCTTC. This codes for CSVVKSGANYGYTF.

The chain couples TRBV2 to TRBJ1-1; D may be TRBD1 (6 bases). This CDR3 region has 17 residues. V was trimmed by 5 bases and J by 1 base, leaving 20 bases between them. CDR1 is SNHLY and CDR2 is FYNNEI in the germline V gene. CDR3 DNA sequence: TGTGCCAGCAGTTTCGCCCCGCTGGACAGACCGAACACTGAAGCTTTCTTT. Residues: CASSFAPLDRPNTEAFF. The full variable domain, in which reference TRBV2 and TRBJ1-1 provide the parts outside the CDR3, is EPEVTQTPSHQVTQMGQEVILRCVPISNHLYFYWYRQILGQKVEFLVSFYNNEISEKSEIFDDQFSVERPDGSNFTLKIRSTKLEDSAMYFCASSFAPLDRPNTEAFFGQGTRLTVV.

CDR3 loop: CASSAGDSNYGYTF. The CDR3 DNA follows: TGTGCCAGCAGCGCCGGGGACTCTAACTATGGCTACACCTTC. The chain employs TRBV9 and TRBJ1-2, with a possible D match to TRBD1 (5 bases). From germline, CDR1 is SGDLS and CDR2 YYNGEE. Trimming shortened V by 3 bases and J by 0 bases, and 9 bases separated the two germline ends. CDR3 length: 14 amino acids. Together with reference TRBV9 and TRBJ1-2, the CDR3 gives the full variable domain: DSGVTQTPKHLITATGQRVTLRCSPRSGDLSVYWYQQSLDQGLQFLIQYYNGEERAKGNILERFSAQQFPDLHSELNLSSLELGDSALYFCASSAGDSNYGYTFGSGTRLTVV.